The 32 T cell receptor beta chains reported below all come from one sample, sequenced in a study of T-cell reconstitution after alpha-beta-depleted transplantation in children. TCRbeta library construction was performed incorporating unique molecular identifiers. TCRdb ran MiXCR on the PCR reads and lists one entry per CDR3 protein. This table has some 830,000 distinct CDR3 sequences, approximately 15% appearing once. This material consisted of PBMCs, mostly from graft donor cells, taken 360 days after TCRalphabeta/CD19-depleted stem cell transplant. Receptors originate from a male patient under 18 who had a stem cell transplant for acute lymphoblastic leukemia, so the T cells may come from the graft donor.

This clonotype has a count of ten or more. The genes are TRBV5-1 and TRBJ2-7; 12 bases are shared with TRBD2. CDR1 SGHRS and CDR2 YFSETQ come from the germline V gene. V trimming: 1 base; J trimming: 7 bases; junction bases outside the gene matches: 9. This CDR3 has 16 amino acids. In DNA, the CDR3 is TGCGCCAGCAGCTTGACCACGGGGACTAGCGGGCCTGAGCAGTACTTC. Its protein product is CASSLTTGTSGPEQYF.

V and J are TRBV4-1 and TRBJ2-5, with D unresolved. V lost 1 base to trimming and J lost 0 bases, with 12 bases between them. Germline CDR1 is MGHRA and CDR2 is YSYEKL. This CDR3 comprises 16 residues. The CDR3, as DNA: TGCGCCAGCAGCCAAGCTCCTAAAGGGTACCAAGAGACCCAGTACTTC. This codes for CASSQAPKGYQETQYF.

This clonotype was seen a few times. The rearrangement uses TRBV9 and TRBJ1-4; D is undetermined. Trimming stripped 0 bases from V and 3 bases from J, with 15 bases between. Germline V gene data show CDR1 as SGDLS and CDR2 as YYNGEE. The CDR3 is 17 amino acids. The CDR3, as DNA: TGTGCCAGCAGCGTAGACGGTGGGGAAGTCGCTAATGAAAAACTGTTTTTT. Translated: CASSVDGGEVANEKLFF.

This clonotype appeared a few times. The rearrangement uses TRBV4-1 and TRBJ2-1, with D unresolved. The CDR3 has 15 amino acids. The V gene's germline CDR1 is MGHRA and CDR2 YSYEKL. V lost 1 base to trimming and J lost 1 base, with 8 bases between them. The chain's CDR3 is CASSQAGLSYNEQFF. The DNA of the CDR3 is TGCGCCAGCAGCCAAGCAGGTCTATCCTACAATGAGCAGTTCTTC.

The CDR3 is CASSPQFSYNEQFF. The CDR3 DNA sequence: TGTGCCAGCTCACCACAGTTCTCCTACAATGAGCAGTTCTTC. The chain has TRBV18 and TRBJ2-1; unclear D gene. This CDR3 comprises 14 residues. Germline V gives CDR1 KGHSH, CDR2 LQKENI. V was trimmed by 1 base and J by 0 bases, leaving 4 bases between them.

This clonotype was seen only a few times. The CDR3 carries no conserved terminal phenylalanine or tryptophan, so it likely arises from a read error. The DNA is left out, because the CDR3 cannot be placed on it with certainty; the CDR3 is given as TCRdb lists it. The chain combines TRBV12-5 with TRBJ1-4. The CDR3 spans 9 residues, counting both ends. The germline CDR1 and CDR2 sequences are LGHNT and FRNRAP. The CDR3 spells CASGFGLGL.

The table lists this clonotype with a few counts. This rearrangement joins TRBV15 to TRBJ2-7; D gene ambiguous. The CDR3 is 14 amino acids. V was cut by 1 base and J by 3 bases, with 10 bases left in between. Germline loops: CDR1 LNHNV, CDR2 YYDKDF (reference sequence). The CDR3 coding sequence is TGTGCCACCAGCAGAGTTAGGGAATACTACGAGCAGTACTTC. Protein product: CATSRVREYYEQYF.

At least ten counts were recorded for this clonotype. This chain links TRBV7-3 with TRBJ2-2; 7 nucleotides match TRBD2. The junction had 9 bases not matched to a gene; V was cut back by 2 bases and J by 6 bases. The CDR3 consists of 16 residues. Looked up from germline, CDR1 is SGHTA and CDR2 is FQGTGA. CDR3 protein: CASSLSGLVGAGELFF. The CDR3 DNA reads TGTGCCAGCAGCTTATCAGGACTAGTTGGTGCCGGGGAGCTGTTTTTT.

V is TRBV27 and J is TRBJ1-1, with 10 bases lining up with TRBD1. CDR3 length equals 13 residues. In germline, CDR1 is MNHEY, CDR2 SMNVEV (reference sequence). The junction had 2 bases not matched to a gene; V was cut back by 6 bases and J by 4 bases. The CDR3 DNA is TGTGCCAGCAGGGGGGACAGGGGCACTGAAGCTTTCTTT. It yields the protein CASRGDRGTEAFF.

This rearrangement joins TRBV7-3 to TRBJ1-4, with D possibly being TRBD1 (5 bases). Germline CDR1 SGHTA, CDR2 FQGTGA. V gave up 8 bases and J gave up 3 bases, with 10 bases separating them. There are 13 residues in the CDR3. The CDR3 nucleotides read TGTGCCAGCGGGGCGGGACCTAATGAAAAACTGTTTTTT. It codes for CASGAGPNEKLFF. The entire variable domain, with the rest obtained from reference TRBV7-3 and TRBJ1-4, is as follows: GAGVSQTPSNKVTEKGKYVELRCDPISGHTALYWYRQSLGQGPEFLIYFQGTGAADDSGLPNDRFFAVRPEGSVSTLKIQRTERGDSAVYLCASGAGPNEKLFFGSGTQLSVL.

This clonotype was seen once. The CDR3 does not end in the conserved phenylalanine or tryptophan, so this is likely a read error. The chain combines TRBV7-3 with TRBJ1-1, with TRBD1 matching over 10 bases. This CDR3 has 16 amino acids. Germline V gene data show CDR1 as SGHTA and CDR2 as FQGTGA. Germline trimming cut 5 bases from V and 3 bases from J; bases unmatched to any gene: 9. The CDR3 DNA reads TGTGCCAGCAGCCCAGGACAGGGGGTGAAGCACACTGAAGCTTTCTCT. This encodes CASSPGQGVKHTEAFS.

In its sample, this clonotype was seen a few times. The V gene is TRBV5-1, the J gene TRBJ1-1, with D possibly being TRBD1 (6 bases). The CDR3 length is 16 residues. Trimming took off 1 base at V and 0 bases at J, with 13 bases between the two ends. Germline-derived CDR1 and CDR2 are SGHRS and YFSETQ. CDR3 coding DNA: TGCGCCAGCAGCTTGAGGCAGGGGATTTTGAACACTGAAGCTTTCTTT. Translated: CASSLRQGILNTEAFF.

This clonotype appeared a few times. The chain links TRBV4-1 to TRBJ2-5, with 7 bases lining up with TRBD2. CDR3 length: 14 residues. The germline gives CDR1 MGHRA, CDR2 YSYEKL. Trimming took 1 base from V and 5 from J; bases not matched to a gene: 4. The CDR3 sequence is CASSQALADETQYF. The CDR3 coding sequence is TGCGCCAGCAGCCAAGCGCTAGCGGATGAGACCCAGTACTTC.

The chain is built from TRBV12-5 and TRBJ2-1; D not resolved. This CDR3 has 13 residues. Per the germline V gene, CDR1 is LGHNT and CDR2 is FRNRAP. V gave up 0 bases and J gave up 7 bases, with 7 bases separating them. The CDR3 loop reads CASGLVLGNEQFF. DNA for the CDR3: TGTGCTAGTGGTTTGGTACTGGGGAATGAGCAGTTCTTC.

The J gene is TRBJ2-3, the V gene TRBV3-1; the match to TRBD2 covers 12 bases. Germline V gives CDR1 LGHDT, CDR2 YNNKEL (reference sequence). The CDR3 is made up of 16 amino acids. The V segment lost 1 base and the J segment 5 bases; nucleotides outside the gene matches: 4. CDR3 sequence: CASSQVTSGRRDTQYF. The CDR3 bases are TGTGCCAGCAGCCAAGTGACTAGCGGGAGAAGAGATACGCAGTATTTT.

This clonotype was seen a handful of times. The rearrangement links TRBV28 to TRBJ2-5; a weak D match, TRBD2 (5 bases). Germline V gene data show CDR1 as MDHEN and CDR2 as SYDVKM. The CDR3 totals 11 residues. V dropped 3 bases and J dropped 9 bases, with 8 bases sitting between them. In DNA, the CDR3 is TGTGCCAGCAGTTTGTCGGAGGCCCAGTACTTC. Translating gives CASSLSEAQYF.

This clonotype occurred many times. V and J are TRBV4-2 and TRBJ2-7; 14 bases line up with TRBD2. The CDR3 covers 15 residues. The J segment lost 6 bases and the V segment lost 5 bases, leaving 6 bases of the junction unmatched. Per germline, CDR1 LGHNA and CDR2 YNFKEQ. In DNA form, the CDR3 reads TGTGCCAGCAGCATCCGACTAGCGGGAGGGGCCGAGCAGTACTTC. Its protein is CASSIRLAGGAEQYF.

This clonotype was seen a few times. The chain is built from TRBV5-1 and TRBJ2-1; 8 bases align to TRBD2. Germline V gene sequence: CDR1 SGHRS, CDR2 YFSETQ. The junction had 5 bases not matched to a gene; V was cut back by 0 bases and J by 12 bases. This CDR3 contains 13 residues. CDR3 protein: CASSLGTGGLQFF. Written as DNA, the CDR3 is TGCGCCAGCAGCTTGGGAACGGGAGGGCTGCAGTTCTTC.

This clonotype was detected many times. This rearrangement joins TRBV5-1 to TRBJ2-7; a weak D match, TRBD2 (5 bases). Trimming removed 1 base at V and 2 bases at J, with 13 bases between. Germline CDR1 is SGHRS and CDR2 is YFSETQ. The CDR3 is 15 amino acids. CDR3 in amino acids: CASSLWRSPTYEQYF. CDR3 DNA sequence: TGCGCCAGCAGCTTGTGGAGGAGCCCTACCTACGAGCAGTACTTC.

This clonotype was counted a few times. The V and J genes are TRBV7-3 and TRBJ2-1; D gene unclear. Germline CDR1 SGHTA, CDR2 FQGTGA. Trimming removed 6 bases at V and 6 bases at J, with 12 bases between. The CDR3 totals 13 residues. CDR3 amino acids: CASRHDLGNEQFF. In DNA, the CDR3 is TGTGCCAGCAGACACGACCTGGGCAATGAGCAGTTCTTC.

This clonotype has just a few counts. The chain is built from TRBV29-1 and TRBJ1-2; perhaps TRBD1 as D (6 bases). The CDR3 consists of 16 residues. From germline, CDR1 is SQVTM and CDR2 ANQGSEA. V shed 6 bases and J shed 5 bases, with 25 bases lying between them. DNA of the CDR3: TGCAGCGTCGACCGGGGGGAACAGGGCCTTAGGTATGGCTACACCTTC. Its translation: CSVDRGEQGLRYGYTF.

This chain connects TRBV5-6 to TRBJ2-4, with 9 bases fitting TRBD2. The J segment lost 5 bases and the V segment lost 5 bases, leaving 5 bases of the junction unmatched. The CDR3 loop spans 14 amino acids. Germline V gives CDR1 SGHDT, CDR2 YYEEEE. Written as DNA, the CDR3 is TGTGCCAGCAGGTTAGCGGGAGTCGAAAACATTCAGTACTTC. This codes for CASRLAGVENIQYF.

This clonotype was observed many times. The chain couples TRBV4-2 to TRBJ2-7, with TRBD2 matching over 9 bases. The length of the CDR3 is 15 residues. Germline-derived CDR1 and CDR2 are LGHNA and YNFKEQ. J was trimmed by 3 bases and V by 0 bases; bases with no gene match: 3. For the CDR3, the DNA is TGTGCCAGCAGCCAAGAATGGCGGGAGGGCTACGAGCAGTACTTC. Encoded protein: CASSQEWREGYEQYF.

This chain joins TRBV29-1 and TRBJ2-7; D uncertain. V lost 4 bases and J lost 2, with 12 bases in between. Per germline, CDR1 SQVTM and CDR2 ANQGSEA. The CDR3 covers 13 residues. The CDR3 loop reads CSVVAPKAYEQYF. The CDR3 DNA is TGCAGCGTTGTGGCACCAAAAGCCTACGAGCAGTACTTC.

The chain employs TRBV15 and TRBJ2-1, with D possibly being TRBD1 (6 bases). Germline V gene sequence: CDR1 LNHNV, CDR2 YYDKDF (reference sequence). Trimming shortened V by 2 bases and J by 9 bases, and 17 bases separated the two germline ends. The CDR3 sequence is 15 residues long. DNA of the CDR3: TGTGCCACCAGCAGATCGCCCTCCTTAGGGGGTGAGCAGTTCTTC. This codes for CATSRSPSLGGEQFF. The variable domain in full, with the rest retrieved from reference TRBV15 and TRBJ2-1, is DAMVIQNPRYQVTQFGKPVTLSCSQTLNHNVMYWYQQKSSQAPKLLFHYYDKDFNNEADTPDNFQSRRPNTSFCFLDIRSPGLGDTAMYLCATSRSPSLGGEQFFGPGTRLTVL.

This clonotype occurred a few times. The rearrangement links TRBV5-4 to TRBJ2-2; D is uncertain. This CDR3 region has 14 residues. Germline V gene data show CDR1 as SGHNT and CDR2 as YYREEE (reference sequence). Trimming cost V 4 bases and J 4 bases, with 11 bases left between them. The CDR3 DNA follows: TGTGCCAGCAGCCATGTCCGAAGCACCGGGGAGCTGTTTTTT. Protein: CASSHVRSTGELFF.

This chain connects TRBV15 to TRBJ2-3; TRBD2 matches 8 bases. Germline V gene lookup returns CDR1 LNHNV and CDR2 YYDKDF (reference sequence). The CDR3 sequence is 18 residues long. Trimming cost V 0 bases and J 3 bases; bases outside gene matches: 11. The CDR3 loop reads CATSRDRVASGWTDTQYF. Here the CDR3 DNA reads TGTGCCACCAGCAGAGATCGGGTGGCTAGCGGGTGGACAGATACGCAGTATTTT.

The chain is built from TRBV5-1 and TRBJ2-3; D call uncertain. CDR3 length equals 15 residues. V was trimmed by 0 bases and J by 0 bases, leaving 8 bases between them. Germline CDR1 SGHRS, CDR2 YFSETQ. CDR3 DNA: TGCGCCAGCAGCTTGGGGCCCGGGAGCACAGATACGCAGTATTTT. It specifies CASSLGPGSTDTQYF.

This clonotype was seen a handful of times. J is TRBJ2-5 and V is TRBV7-8; the D is unclear. Germline CDR1 SGHVS, CDR2 FQNEAQ. V lost 2 bases, J lost 4 bases, and 17 bases lay in between. The CDR3 is 16 residues long. Here the CDR3 DNA reads TGTGCCAGCAGCTTATTCAGGATGGCGGTGAGAGAGACCCAGTACTTC. Its protein is CASSLFRMAVRETQYF.

V and J are TRBV27 and TRBJ2-5; 7 bases map to TRBD2. CDR3 length: 16 residues. Unmatched junction bases numbered 14, after V lost 5 bases and J lost 5 bases. Per germline, CDR1 MNHEY and CDR2 SMNVEV (reference sequence). CDR3 in DNA: TGTGCCAGCAGTACGGTTAGCGGGCTACAAGTCGAGACCCAGTACTTC. Translated, it gives CASSTVSGLQVETQYF.

The V call is TRBV15, the J call TRBJ1-6, with D unclear. CDR1 is LNHNV and CDR2 is YYDKDF in the germline V gene (reference sequence). The germline V and J ends were trimmed by 0 bases and 7 bases, with 7 bases remaining between them. The length of the CDR3 is 14 residues. For the CDR3, the DNA is TGTGCCACCAGCAGAGATGGTGCCAATTCACCCCTCCACTTT. Translated: CATSRDGANSPLHF.

On this clonotype: Relative to the germline gene, one junction end is altered; a read error may explain this. This rearrangement joins TRBV3-1 to TRBJ2-1; D not certain. Germline V gene sequence: CDR1 LGHDT, CDR2 YNNKEL (reference sequence). The CDR3 is 15 amino acids. The CDR3 loop reads CATSPADFPYNEQFF. CDR3 DNA: TGTGCCACCAGCCCCGCGGATTTTCCCTACAATGAGCAGTTCTTC.